This TCR beta chain is from a study of T cell responses to AZD1222 COVID-19 vaccine. The data were produced by immunoSEQ multiplex PCR, yet TCRdb's version contains in-frame clones alone and is incomplete. The sample includes around 120,000 clones, about 90% of them seen just once. Findings and limits, study-wide: White British donors predominated, females outnumbered males, and clonal diversity was possibly underestimated. Recipients of two AZD1222 doses showed rising Spike-specific TCR breadth and depth.

This clone was observed once. The antigen is not known. The receptor's source is an adult in good health. The specimen comprised peripheral blood, sampled on day 0 of AZD1222 vaccination.

CDR3 residues: CATSREGFYGYTF. DNA for the CDR3: TGTGCCACCAGCAGAGAGGGTTTCTATGGCTACACCTTC. The chain is built from TRBV15 and TRBJ1-2; D is undetermined. Trimming cost V 0 bases and J 4 bases, with 6 bases left between them. This CDR3 has 13 amino acids. Per the germline V gene, CDR1 is LNHNV and CDR2 is YYDKDF (reference sequence).